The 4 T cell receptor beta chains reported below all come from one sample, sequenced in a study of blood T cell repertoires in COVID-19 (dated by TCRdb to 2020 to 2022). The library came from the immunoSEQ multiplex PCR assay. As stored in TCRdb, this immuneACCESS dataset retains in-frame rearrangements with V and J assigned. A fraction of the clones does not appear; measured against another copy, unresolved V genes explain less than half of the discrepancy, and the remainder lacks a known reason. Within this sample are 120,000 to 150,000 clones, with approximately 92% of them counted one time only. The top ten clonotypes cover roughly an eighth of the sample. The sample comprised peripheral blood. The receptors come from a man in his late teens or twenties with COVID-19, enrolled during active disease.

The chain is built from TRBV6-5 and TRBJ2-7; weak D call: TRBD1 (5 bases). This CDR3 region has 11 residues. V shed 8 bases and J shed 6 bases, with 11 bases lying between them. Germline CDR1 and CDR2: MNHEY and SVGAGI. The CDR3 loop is CASLGVGEQYF. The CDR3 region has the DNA TGTGCCAGCCTAGGGGTGGGCGAGCAGTACTTC.

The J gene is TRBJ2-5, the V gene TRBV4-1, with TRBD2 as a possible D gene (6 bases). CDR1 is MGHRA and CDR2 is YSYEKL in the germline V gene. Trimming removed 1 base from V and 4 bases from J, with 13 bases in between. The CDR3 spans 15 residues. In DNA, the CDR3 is TGCGCCAGCAGCCAAGTGGAACGGGGAGGAGAGACCCAGTACTTC. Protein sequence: CASSQVERGGETQYF.

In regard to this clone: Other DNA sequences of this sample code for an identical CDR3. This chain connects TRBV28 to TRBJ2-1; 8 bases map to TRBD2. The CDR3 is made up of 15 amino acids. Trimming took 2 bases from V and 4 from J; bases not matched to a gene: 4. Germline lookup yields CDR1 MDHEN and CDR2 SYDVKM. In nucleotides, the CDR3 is TGTGCCAGCAGTTTACTAGCGGGCGTGTACAATGAGCAGTTCTTC. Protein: CASSLLAGVYNEQFF.

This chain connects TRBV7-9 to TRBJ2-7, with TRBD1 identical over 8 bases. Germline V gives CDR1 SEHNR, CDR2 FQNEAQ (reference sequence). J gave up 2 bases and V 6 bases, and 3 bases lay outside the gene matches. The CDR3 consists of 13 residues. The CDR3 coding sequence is TGTGCCAGCAGACCGGGACAGGCCTACGAGCAGTACTTC. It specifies CASRPGQAYEQYF.